A selection of T cell receptor beta chains follows, all from one sample in a study of blood T cells in healthy people across ages. MiXCR was run by TCRdb on the 5' RACE reads, yielding one entry per CDR3 protein. The repertoire consists of a few hundred thousand distinct CDR3 sequences, with 25% to 30% occurring once and the leading ten covering about 18%. The specimen sequenced was blood. The receptors were sampled from a woman aged 65 to 85 in good health. The CDR3 runs from the conserved cysteine through the conserved F or W. Each record gives: V gene, J gene, D gene, CDR3 protein. The D gene is left open where the match is weak.

TRBV27,TRBJ1-6,TRBD1,CASSLEGAPRGAPLHF
TRBV3-1,TRBJ2-4,TRBD2,CASSRGLAGNIQYF
TRBV20-1,TRBJ2-5,.,CSARDPSPSANQETQYF
TRBV20-1,TRBJ1-2,.,CSARDTGANYGYTF
TRBV6-2/TRBV6-3,TRBJ2-1,TRBD2,CASTKRGTWYNEQFF
TRBV7-9,TRBJ2-5,.,CASSPRTMGETQYF
TRBV4-3,.,TRBD2,CASSQAPGGGYEQYF
TRBV4-3,TRBJ2-5,.,CASSQDEAAQETQYF
TRBV14,TRBJ2-5,.,CASSPGRRETQYF
TRBV6-2/TRBV6-3,TRBJ2-5,.,CASSYSIFEPAGETQYF
TRBV5-1,TRBJ2-7,TRBD2,CASSLGPPSGSLNEQYF
TRBV7-2,TRBJ2-3,TRBD2,CASSLNSGGIADTQYF
TRBV9,TRBJ2-1,TRBD2,CASSVDVRTSGVIFNEQFF
TRBV5-1,TRBJ1-1,.,CASEKGQGGTEAFF
TRBV9,.,.,CASSVETAYEQYF
TRBV7-9,TRBJ2-5,TRBD1,CASSLIPGQGEETQYF
TRBV27,TRBJ2-7,.,CASLTGWRGIIYEQYF
TRBV7-9,TRBJ1-3,.,CASSERRFSGNTIYF
TRBV11-3,TRBJ2-3,TRBD2,CASSRDSWGTSVQYF
TRBV7-8,TRBJ1-2,TRBD1,CASSQSGGTGLKDTF
TRBV18,TRBJ2-5,.,CASSPRVLETQYF